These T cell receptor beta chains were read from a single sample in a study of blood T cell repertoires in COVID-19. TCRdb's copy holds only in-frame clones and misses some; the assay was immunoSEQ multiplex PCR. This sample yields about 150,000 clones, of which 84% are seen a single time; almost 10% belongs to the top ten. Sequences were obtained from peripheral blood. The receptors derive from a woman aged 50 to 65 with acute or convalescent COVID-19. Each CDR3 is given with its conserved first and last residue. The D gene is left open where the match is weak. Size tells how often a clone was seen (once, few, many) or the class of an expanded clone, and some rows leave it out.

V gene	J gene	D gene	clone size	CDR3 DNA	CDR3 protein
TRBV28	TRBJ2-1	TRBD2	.	TGTGCCAGCGCACTAGCGGGAGGTAGGTCCTACAATGAGCAGTTCTTC	CASALAGGRSYNEQFF
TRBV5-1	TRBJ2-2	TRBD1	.	TGCGCCAGCACCGAAGTAGGACAGGGGAACACCGGGGAGCTGTTTTTT	CASTEVGQGNTGELFF
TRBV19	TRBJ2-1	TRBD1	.	TGTGCCAGTAGTACCCGGGACAGGGGTCTTAATGAGCAGTTCTTC	CASSTRDRGLNEQFF
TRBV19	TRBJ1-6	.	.	TGTGCCAGTAGTAAGTCTGGCGGACCCCTCCACTTT	CASSKSGGPLHF
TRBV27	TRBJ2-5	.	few	TGTGCCAGCAGTTTGGCCGGGATTAGGGAAGAGACCCAGTACTTC	CASSLAGIREETQYF
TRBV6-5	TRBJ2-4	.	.	TGTGCCAGCCGCTCGGGAATCTTAGCCAAAAACATTCAGTACTTC	CASRSGILAKNIQYF
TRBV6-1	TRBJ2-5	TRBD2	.	TGTGCCAGCAGTGAAGGACTTCTAGCGGGAACGCCCGAGACCCAGTACTTC	CASSEGLLAGTPETQYF
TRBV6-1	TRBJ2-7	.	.	TGTGCCAGCAGAGGGGTCCAGGGTAGCCACGAGCAGTACTTC	CASRGVQGSHEQYF
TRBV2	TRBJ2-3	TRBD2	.	TGTGCCAGCAGTGTTCTAGCGGGGGGGGAAGATACGCAGTATTTT	CASSVLAGGEDTQYF
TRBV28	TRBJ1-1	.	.	TGTGCCAGCATCTTTGAGGGGAACACTGAAGCTTTCTTT	CASIFEGNTEAFF
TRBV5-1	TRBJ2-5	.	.	TGCGCCAGCAGCTTACTAGGAATACAAGAGACCCAGTACTTC	CASSLLGIQETQYF
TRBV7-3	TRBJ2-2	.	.	TGTGCCAGCAGCGAAGACAGGACTTCCGGGGAGCTGTTTTTT	CASSEDRTSGELFF
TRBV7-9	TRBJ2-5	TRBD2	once	TGTGCCAGCAGCTATTGGACTAGCGGCGCGGAGACCCAGTACTTC	CASSYWTSGAETQYF
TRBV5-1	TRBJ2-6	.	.	TGCGCCAGCAGCTTGGACGGGAACTCTGGGGCCAACGTCCTGACTTTC	CASSLDGNSGANVLTF
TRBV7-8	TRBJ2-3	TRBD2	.	TGTGCCAGCAGCCTTGACCCGGGGGTTAGCGGGGGGGCCGTTCGGGCAGATACGCAGTATTTT	CASSLDPGVSGGAVRADTQYF